This TCR beta chain was sequenced for a study of blood T cell repertoires in COVID-19. Background on the study: COVID-19 samples collected from the United States, Italy and Spain covered acute and convalescent phases.

This CDR3 region has 11 residues. The V gene's germline CDR1 is DFQATT and CDR2 SNEGSKA (reference sequence). V was pared by 7 bases and J by 5 bases, with 1 base of the junction left unmatched. The table came from immunoSEQ multiplex PCR; TCRdb's copy has only in-frame clones and leaves some out. The table lists a few hundred thousand clones, roughly nine tenths of them singletons. This TCR came from a woman in her thirties or forties who had recovered from COVID-19. Sequencing input: peripheral blood. The V gene is TRBV20-1, the J gene TRBJ2-1; 8 positions agree with TRBD1. CDR3 coding DNA: TGCAGTGGCAGGGGGCACAATGAGCAGTTCTTC. Translated, it gives CSGRGHNEQFF.